These T cell receptor beta chains were read from a single sample in a study of cytomegalovirus exposure and HLA in healthy donors. Data came from immunoSEQ multiplex PCR; TCRdb stores just in-frame clones and leaves some out. The repertoire table contains 90,000 to 150,000 clones. The sequencing sample was made of PBMCs. All receptors come from a man younger than 30 in good health and CMV-seronegative. The CDR3 runs from the conserved cysteine through the conserved F or W.

v_call: TRBV7-8
cdr3_aa: CASSLVRTGVAEAFF

v_call: TRBV7-9
cdr3_aa: CASSLATGFYEQYF

v_call: TRBV7-9
cdr3_aa: CASRPRQTSGANVLTF

v_call: TRBV28
cdr3_aa: CASSQAGNYGYTF

v_call: TRBV19
cdr3_aa: CASSFQGVKTDTQYF

v_call: TRBV5-4
cdr3_aa: CASSPSAVSGVYEQYF

v_call: TRBV7-9
cdr3_aa: CASSLVTYNNEQFF

v_call: TRBV7-9
cdr3_aa: CASSYEQGMNTEAFF

v_call: TRBV5-4
cdr3_aa: CASSSKSGTGAREQYF

v_call: TRBV7-9
cdr3_aa: CASSLAGGEQFF

v_call: TRBV5-1
cdr3_aa: CASSLDVRINFGANVLTF

v_call: TRBV13
cdr3_aa: CASSPTLNTEAFF

v_call: TRBV28
cdr3_aa: CASTHRGQPQHF

v_call: TRBV27
cdr3_aa: CASGLGQGIEQYF

v_call: TRBV18
cdr3_aa: CASSPPGKIYGYTF

v_call: TRBV9
cdr3_aa: CASSARDSSARNEQFF

v_call: TRBV5-6
cdr3_aa: CASSFRQGASTDTQYF

v_call: TRBV28
cdr3_aa: CATERGSLGNQPQHF

v_call: TRBV6-1
cdr3_aa: CASSEALQGIQKLFF

v_call: TRBV7-9
cdr3_aa: CASSDTGGSYQPQHF

v_call: TRBV30
cdr3_aa: CAWSLGQGRGYTF

v_call: TRBV4-2
cdr3_aa: CASSQASDTSYEQYF

v_call: TRBV7-8
cdr3_aa: CASSLQGAPIGYTF

v_call: TRBV10-1
cdr3_aa: CASTRGQGYEQYF

v_call: TRBV25-1
cdr3_aa: CASSETTGTGGYYGYTF

v_call: TRBV6-1
cdr3_aa: CASREGLGYEQYF

v_call: TRBV7-9
cdr3_aa: CASSPGLAGWNEQFF

v_call: TRBV5-1
cdr3_aa: CASSPGGGDNQPQHF

v_call: TRBV2
cdr3_aa: CASLQGVAYEQYF